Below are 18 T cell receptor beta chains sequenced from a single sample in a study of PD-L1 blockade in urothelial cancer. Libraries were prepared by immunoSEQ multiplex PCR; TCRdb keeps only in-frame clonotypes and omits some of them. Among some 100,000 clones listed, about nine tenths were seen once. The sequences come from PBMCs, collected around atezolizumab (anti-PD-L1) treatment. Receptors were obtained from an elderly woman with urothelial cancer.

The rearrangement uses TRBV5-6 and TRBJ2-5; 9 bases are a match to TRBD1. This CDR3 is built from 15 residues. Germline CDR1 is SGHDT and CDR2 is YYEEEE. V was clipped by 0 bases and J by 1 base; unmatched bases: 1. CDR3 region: CASSLGQGVQETQYF. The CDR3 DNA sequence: TGTGCCAGCAGCTTGGGACAGGGGGTCCAAGAGACCCAGTACTTC.

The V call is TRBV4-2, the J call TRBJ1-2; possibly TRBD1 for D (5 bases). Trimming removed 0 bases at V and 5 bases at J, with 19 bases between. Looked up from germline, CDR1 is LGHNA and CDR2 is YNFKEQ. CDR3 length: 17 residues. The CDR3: CASSQDGSNQGPYGYTF. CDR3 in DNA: TGTGCCAGCAGCCAAGATGGCAGTAATCAGGGTCCTTATGGCTACACCTTC.

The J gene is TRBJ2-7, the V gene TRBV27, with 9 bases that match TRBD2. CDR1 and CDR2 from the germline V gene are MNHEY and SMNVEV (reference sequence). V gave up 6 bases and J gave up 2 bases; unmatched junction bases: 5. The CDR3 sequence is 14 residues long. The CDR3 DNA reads TGTGCCAGCAGGGTGACTAGCGGTACCTACGAGCAGTACTTC. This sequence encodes CASRVTSGTYEQYF.

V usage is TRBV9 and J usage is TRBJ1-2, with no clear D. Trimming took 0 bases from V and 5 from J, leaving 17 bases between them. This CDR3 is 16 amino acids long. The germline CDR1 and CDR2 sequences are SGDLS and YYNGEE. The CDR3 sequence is CASSVGHVAVGYGYTF. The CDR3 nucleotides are TGTGCCAGCAGCGTAGGACATGTGGCAGTAGGTTATGGCTACACCTTC.

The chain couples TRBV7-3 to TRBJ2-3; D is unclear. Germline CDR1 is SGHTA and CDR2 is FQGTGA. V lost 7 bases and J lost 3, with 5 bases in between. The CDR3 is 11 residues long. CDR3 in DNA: TGTGCCAGCACGGGTACAGATACGCAGTATTTT. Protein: CASTGTDTQYF. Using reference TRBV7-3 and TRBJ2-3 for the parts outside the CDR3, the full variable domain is GAGVSQTPSNKVTEKGKYVELRCDPISGHTALYWYRQSLGQGPEFLIYFQGTGAADDSGLPNDRFFAVRPEGSVSTLKIQRTERGDSAVYLCASTGTDTQYFGPGTRLTVL.

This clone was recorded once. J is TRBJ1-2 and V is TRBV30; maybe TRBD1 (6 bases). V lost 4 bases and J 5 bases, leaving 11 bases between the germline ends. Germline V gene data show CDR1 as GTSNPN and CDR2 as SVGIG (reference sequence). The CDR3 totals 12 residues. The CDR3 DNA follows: TGTGCCTGGACGGAGGACAGATATGGCTACACCTTC. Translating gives CAWTEDRYGYTF.

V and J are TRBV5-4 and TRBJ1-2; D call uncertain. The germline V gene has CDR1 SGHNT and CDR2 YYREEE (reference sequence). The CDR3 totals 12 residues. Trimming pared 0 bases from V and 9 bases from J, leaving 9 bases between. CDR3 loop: CASSLEAGSYTF. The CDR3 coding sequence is TGTGCCAGCAGCTTGGAGGCAGGAAGCTACACCTTC.

In DNA, the CDR3 is TGCGCCAGCAGCCGCCGTCAGGGGGCCGATGGTGAAGCTTTCTTT. Protein sequence: CASSRRQGADGEAFF. The V gene is TRBV4-1, the J gene TRBJ1-1; 8 nucleotides agree with TRBD1. This CDR3 is 15 amino acids long. Losses at the gene ends were 4 bases for V and 7 bases for J; bases not matched to a gene: 11. Looked up from germline, CDR1 is MGHRA and CDR2 is YSYEKL.

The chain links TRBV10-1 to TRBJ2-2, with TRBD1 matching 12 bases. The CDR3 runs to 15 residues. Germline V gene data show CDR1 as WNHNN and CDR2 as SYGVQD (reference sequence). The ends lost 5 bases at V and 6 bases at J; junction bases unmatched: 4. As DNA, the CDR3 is TGCGCCAGCAGTATGGGACAGGGGGCCTCCGGGGAGCTGTTTTTT. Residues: CASSMGQGASGELFF.

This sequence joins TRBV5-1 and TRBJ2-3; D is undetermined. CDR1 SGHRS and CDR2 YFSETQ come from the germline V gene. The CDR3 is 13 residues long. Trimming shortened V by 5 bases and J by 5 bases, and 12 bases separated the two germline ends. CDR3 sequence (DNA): TGCGCCAGCAGGGTCGCTTTCGGAGATACGCAGTATTTT. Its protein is CASRVAFGDTQYF.

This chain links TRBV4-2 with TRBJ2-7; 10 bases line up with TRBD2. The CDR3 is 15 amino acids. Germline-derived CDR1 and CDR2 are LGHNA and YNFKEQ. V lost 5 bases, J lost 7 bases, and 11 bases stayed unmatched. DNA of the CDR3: TGTGCCAGCAGCGAGAGTCTAGCGGGAGAGGGAGAGCAGTACTTC. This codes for CASSESLAGEGEQYF.

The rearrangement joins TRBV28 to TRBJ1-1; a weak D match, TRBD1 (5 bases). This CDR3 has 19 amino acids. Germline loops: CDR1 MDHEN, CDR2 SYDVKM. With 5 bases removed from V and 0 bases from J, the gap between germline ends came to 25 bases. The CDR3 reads CASSPIFGTGDSMNTEAFF. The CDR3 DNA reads TGTGCCAGCAGTCCTATCTTTGGGACGGGAGATTCCATGAACACTGAAGCTTTCTTT.

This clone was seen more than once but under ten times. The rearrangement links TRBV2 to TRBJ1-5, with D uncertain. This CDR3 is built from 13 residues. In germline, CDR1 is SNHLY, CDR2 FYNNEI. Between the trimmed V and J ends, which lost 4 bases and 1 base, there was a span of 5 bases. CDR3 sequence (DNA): TGTGCCAGCAGTGGAGTGAGCAATCAGCCCCAGCATTTT. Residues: CASSGVSNQPQHF. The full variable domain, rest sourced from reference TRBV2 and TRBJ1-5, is EPEVTQTPSHQVTQMGQEVILRCVPISNHLYFYWYRQILGQKVEFLVSFYNNEISEKSEIFDDQFSVERPDGSNFTLKIRSTKLEDSAMYFCASSGVSNQPQHFGDGTRLSIL.

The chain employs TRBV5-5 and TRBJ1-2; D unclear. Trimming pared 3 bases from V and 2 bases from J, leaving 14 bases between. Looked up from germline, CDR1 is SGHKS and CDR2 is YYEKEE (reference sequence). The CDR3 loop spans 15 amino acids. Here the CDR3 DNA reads TGTGCCAGCAGCTCCGGACGGGGAGAAAACTATGGCTACACCTTC. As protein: CASSSGRGENYGYTF.

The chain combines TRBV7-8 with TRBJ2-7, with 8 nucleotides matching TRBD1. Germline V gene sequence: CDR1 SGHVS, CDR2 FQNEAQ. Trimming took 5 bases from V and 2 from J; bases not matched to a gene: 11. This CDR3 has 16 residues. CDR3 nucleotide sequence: TGTGCCAGCAGCACCGGGGACAGGCCCTCTCCCTACGAGCAGTACTTC. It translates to CASSTGDRPSPYEQYF. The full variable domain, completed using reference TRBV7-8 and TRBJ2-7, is GAGVSQSPRYKVAKRGQDVALRCDPISGHVSLFWYQQALGQGPEFLTYFQNEAQLDKSGLPSDRFFAERPEGSVSTLKIQRTQQEDSAVYLCASSTGDRPSPYEQYFGPGTRLTVT.

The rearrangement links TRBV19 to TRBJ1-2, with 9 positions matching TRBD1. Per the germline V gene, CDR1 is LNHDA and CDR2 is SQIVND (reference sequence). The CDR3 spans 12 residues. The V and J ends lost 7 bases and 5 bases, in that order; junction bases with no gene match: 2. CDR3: CASTGTGYGYTF. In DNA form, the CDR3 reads TGTGCCAGTACCGGGACAGGGTATGGCTACACCTTC.

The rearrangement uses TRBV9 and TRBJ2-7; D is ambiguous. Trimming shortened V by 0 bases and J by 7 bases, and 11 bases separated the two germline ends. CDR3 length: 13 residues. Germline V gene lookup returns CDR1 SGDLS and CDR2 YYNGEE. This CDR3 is CASSVAPTQEQYF. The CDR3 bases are TGTGCCAGCAGCGTAGCCCCTACGCAAGAGCAGTACTTC.

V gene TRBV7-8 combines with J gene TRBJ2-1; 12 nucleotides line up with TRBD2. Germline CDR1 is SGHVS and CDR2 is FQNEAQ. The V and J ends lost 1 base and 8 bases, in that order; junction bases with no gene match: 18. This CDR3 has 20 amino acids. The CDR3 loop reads CASSLGSSGRALGLSYEQFF. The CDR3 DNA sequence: TGTGCCAGCAGCTTAGGTTCTAGCGGGAGGGCCTTAGGACTCTCTTATGAGCAGTTCTTC.